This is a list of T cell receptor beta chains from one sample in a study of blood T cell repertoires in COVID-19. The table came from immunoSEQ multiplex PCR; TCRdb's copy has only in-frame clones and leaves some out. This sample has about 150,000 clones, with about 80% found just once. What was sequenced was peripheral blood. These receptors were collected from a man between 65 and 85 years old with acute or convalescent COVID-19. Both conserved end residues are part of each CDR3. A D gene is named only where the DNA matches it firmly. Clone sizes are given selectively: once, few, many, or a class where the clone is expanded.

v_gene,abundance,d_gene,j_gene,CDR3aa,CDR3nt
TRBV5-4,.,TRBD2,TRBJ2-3,CASSLWLAGADTQYF,TGTGCCAGCAGCTTGTGGCTAGCGGGAGCAGATACGCAGTATTTT
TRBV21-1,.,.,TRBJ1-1,CASSKQDRGWGTEAFF,TGTGCCAGCAGCAAGCAGGACAGGGGTTGGGGCACTGAAGCTTTCTTT
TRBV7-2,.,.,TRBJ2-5,CASSLGASSETQYF,TGTGCCAGCAGCCTTGGAGCTAGCAGCGAGACCCAGTACTTC
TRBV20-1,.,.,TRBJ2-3,CSATRQSSQYF,TGCAGTGCTACCCGACAGTCCTCGCAGTATTTT
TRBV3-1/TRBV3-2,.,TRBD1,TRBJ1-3,CASSQGQQLYSGNTIYF,TGTGCCAGCAGCCAGGGACAGCAGCTTTACTCTGGAAACACCATATATTTT
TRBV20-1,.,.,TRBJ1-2,CSARGGPGNTF,TGCAGTGCTAGAGGGGGGCCTGGAAACACCTTC
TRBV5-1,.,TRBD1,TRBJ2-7,CASSAGQGLREQYF,TGCGCCAGCAGCGCGGGACAGGGACTACGCGAGCAGTACTTC
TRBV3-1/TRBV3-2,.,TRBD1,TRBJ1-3,CASSQGGQDFSSGNTIYF,TGTGCCAGCAGCCAAGGGGGACAGGATTTTAGCTCTGGAAACACCATATATTTT
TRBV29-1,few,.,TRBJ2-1,CSVERVGGGQEQFF,TGCAGCGTTGAAAGGGTAGGGGGGGGCCAGGAGCAGTTCTTC
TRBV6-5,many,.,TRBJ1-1,CASSSSDRPNTEAFF,TGTGCCAGCAGTTCTTCCGACAGACCGAACACTGAAGCTTTCTTT
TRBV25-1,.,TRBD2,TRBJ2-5,CASSESTPGLQETQYF,TGTGCCAGCAGTGAATCGACACCGGGACTACAAGAGACCCAGTACTTC
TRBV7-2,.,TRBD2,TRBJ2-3,CASAGGRAPAYF,TGTGCCAGCGCGGGCGGGAGGGCTCCGGCGTATTTT
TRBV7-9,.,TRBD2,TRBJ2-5,CASSLVLAGGPRETQYF,TGTGCCAGCAGCTTAGTGCTAGCGGGGGGGCCAAGGGAGACCCAGTACTTC
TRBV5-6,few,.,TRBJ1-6,CASSLAPVRQLNSPLHF,TGTGCCAGCAGCTTGGCTCCCGTGAGACAGCTGAATTCACCCCTCCACTTT
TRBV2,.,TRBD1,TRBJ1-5,CASGQVSDNQPQHF,TGTGCCAGTGGACAGGTCTCGGATAATCAGCCCCAGCATTTT
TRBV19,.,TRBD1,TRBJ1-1,CASALRPGTGGMAEAFF,TGTGCCTCAGCGTTGAGACCCGGGACAGGGGGTATGGCTGAAGCTTTCTTT
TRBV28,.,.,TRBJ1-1,CASSLPGQNTEAFF,TGTGCCAGCAGTTTACCCGGACAGAACACTGAAGCTTTCTTT
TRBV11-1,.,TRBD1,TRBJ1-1,CASSPGQGATSTEAFF,TGTGCCAGCAGCCCAGGGCAGGGGGCGACGAGCACTGAAGCTTTCTTT